The 26 T cell receptor beta chains presented below share a single source sample, sequenced in a study of blood T cell repertoires in COVID-19. Measured with immunoSEQ multiplex PCR; TCRdb has only the in-frame clones, and not every one. The table shows roughly 100,000 clones, with around 88% occurring only once. The sequencing input was peripheral blood. These receptor sequences come from a woman older than 75 with acute or convalescent COVID-19.

The chain links TRBV19 to TRBJ1-5; unclear D gene. The CDR3 spans 13 residues. Germline values: CDR1 LNHDA, CDR2 SQIVND (reference sequence). Trimming removed 6 bases at V and 3 bases at J, with 9 bases between. CDR3 nucleotide sequence: TGTGCCAGTAGGTGGCAGGTCAATCAGCCCCAGCATTTT. Translated: CASRWQVNQPQHF.

This chain joins TRBV28 and TRBJ2-2, with D possibly TRBD1 on 6 matching bases. The germline CDR1 and CDR2 sequences are MDHEN and SYDVKM. The V end lost 5 bases, the J end lost 7 bases, and 17 bases lay between the germline ends. This CDR3 contains 15 residues. The CDR3 sequence: CASSLQTGGYGELFF. Here the CDR3 DNA reads TGTGCCAGCAGTCTCCAGACAGGAGGATACGGGGAGCTGTTTTTT. The whole variable domain, remainder taken from reference TRBV28 and TRBJ2-2, is DVKVTQSSRYLVKRTGEKVFLECVQDMDHENMFWYRQDPGLGLRLIYFSYDVKMKEKGDIPEGYSVSREKKERFSLILESASTNQTSMYLCASSLQTGGYGELFFGEGSRLTVL.

V and J are TRBV3-1 (or the pseudogene TRBV3-2) and TRBJ1-5, with D tentatively TRBD1 (5 bases). Per germline, CDR1 LGHDT and CDR2 YNNKEL (reference sequence). This CDR3 comprises 14 residues. The V and J ends lost 3 bases and 6 bases respectively, with 12 bases between them. The CDR3 reads CASSHQGVGQPQHF. Here the CDR3 DNA reads TGTGCCAGCAGCCACCAGGGTGTGGGTCAGCCCCAGCATTTT.

The chain uses TRBV7-2 and TRBJ1-5; 8 positions agree with TRBD1. This CDR3 contains 15 residues. Germline CDR1 is SGHTA and CDR2 is FQGNSA. V gave up 2 bases and J gave up 4 bases; unmatched junction bases: 4. The CDR3 nucleotides are TGTGCCAGCAGCTTAATGCAGGGGGCAAATCAGCCCCAGCATTTT. Translation gives CASSLMQGANQPQHF.

This rearrangement joins TRBV29-1 to TRBJ1-1, with D possibly matching TRBD1 (5 bases). Trimming pared 4 bases from V and 3 bases from J, leaving 12 bases between. The germline CDR1 and CDR2 sequences are SQVTM and ANQGSEA. The length of the CDR3 is 13 residues. CDR3 DNA: TGCAGCGTTGGTCAGGGAGGGGACACTGAAGCTTTCTTT. The encoded protein is CSVGQGGDTEAFF. The entire variable domain, with the rest obtained from reference TRBV29-1 and TRBJ1-1, is as follows: SAVISQKPSRDICQRGTSLTIQCQVDSQVTMMFWYRQQPGQSLTLIATANQGSEATYESGFVIDKFPISRPNLTFSTLTVSNMSPEDSSIYLCSVGQGGDTEAFFGQGTRLTVV.

The chain joins TRBV6-5 to TRBJ2-5; D perhaps matches TRBD2 (5 bases). Germline assignment: CDR1 MNHEY and CDR2 SVGAGI. CDR3 length equals 11 residues. The ends were cut back, 8 bases at V and 5 bases at J, with 9 bases in the middle. The CDR3 DNA follows: TGTGCCAGCGCCCGGGGTGAGACCCAGTACTTC. Translated, it gives CASARGETQYF.

This clone was observed a handful of times. This chain uses TRBV18 with TRBJ2-3; 8 nucleotides match TRBD1. V lost 4 bases and J lost 2; bases outside the gene matches: 5. Germline loops: CDR1 KGHSH, CDR2 LQKENI. This CDR3 contains 15 residues. The CDR3 nucleotides read TGTGCCAGCTCACTTCAGGGGGCTTCCACAGATACGCAGTATTTT. Protein product: CASSLQGASTDTQYF. Combining the CDR3 with reference TRBV18 and TRBJ2-3 gives the whole variable domain NAGVMQNPRHLVRRRGQEARLRCSPMKGHSHVYWYRQLPEEGLKFMVYLQKENIIDESGMPKERFSAEFPKEGPSILRIQQVVRGDSAAYFCASSLQGASTDTQYFGPGTRLTVL.

V usage is TRBV29-1 and J usage is TRBJ1-5; 7 bases align to TRBD1. CDR1 and CDR2 (germline): SQVTM, ANQGSEA. Trimming took 7 bases from V and 1 from J; bases not matched to a gene: 7. The CDR3 covers 14 residues. The chain's CDR3 is CSARTGLSNQPQHF. The CDR3, as DNA: TGCAGCGCAAGGACAGGCCTGAGCAATCAGCCCCAGCATTTT.

This clone appeared once. The chain is built from TRBV29-1 and TRBJ1-1, with 7 positions matching TRBD1. The germline CDR1 and CDR2 sequences are SQVTM and ANQGSEA. The V gene end was trimmed by 6 bases and the J gene end by 9 bases; junction bases not matched to a gene: 10. This CDR3 is 12 amino acids long. CDR3 DNA: TGCAGCGTCGGTCGGGACAGCCAGCAAGCTTTCTTT. Amino acids: CSVGRDSQQAFF.

V is TRBV18 and J is TRBJ1-6; TRBD1 aligns across 7 bases. The CDR3 totals 15 residues. Germline CDR1 reads KGHSH; CDR2 reads LQKENI. The J segment lost 10 bases and the V segment lost 4 bases, leaving 10 bases of the junction unmatched. The CDR3 DNA sequence: TGTGCCAGCTCACTCCGGGACAGCGAGCGATCACCCCTCCACTTT. It encodes CASSLRDSERSPLHF. Combining the CDR3 with reference TRBV18 and TRBJ1-6 gives the whole variable domain NAGVMQNPRHLVRRRGQEARLRCSPMKGHSHVYWYRQLPEEGLKFMVYLQKENIIDESGMPKERFSAEFPKEGPSILRIQQVVRGDSAAYFCASSLRDSERSPLHFGNGTRLTVT.

This chain connects TRBV3-1 (or the pseudogene TRBV3-2) to TRBJ2-5; 8 bases agree with TRBD2. From germline, CDR1 is LGHDT and CDR2 YNNKEL (reference sequence). This CDR3 spans 16 amino acids. V was clipped by 2 bases and J by 6 bases; unmatched bases: 11. In DNA form, the CDR3 reads TGTGCCAGCAGCCAACCCAGGACTAGCACCCCACAGACCCAGTACTTC. Translating gives CASSQPRTSTPQTQYF.

The V and J genes are TRBV7-2 and TRBJ2-7; a possible D gene is TRBD1 (6 bases). Germline V gene data show CDR1 as SGHTA and CDR2 as FQGNSA. The CDR3 covers 13 residues. The V gene lost 5 bases and the J gene lost 0 bases, with 8 bases spanning the gap. The CDR3 bases are TGTGCCAGCAGCCAACAGGGCTCCTACGAGCAGTACTTC. Amino acid sequence: CASSQQGSYEQYF.

This chain uses TRBV4-2 with TRBJ2-3; a possible D gene is TRBD2 (7 bases). This CDR3 contains 17 residues. Trimming cost V 1 base and J 4 bases, with 18 bases left between them. Looked up from germline, CDR1 is LGHNA and CDR2 is YNFKEQ. The CDR3: CASSQVGGQGRADTQYF. The CDR3 DNA is TGTGCCAGCAGCCAAGTGGGGGGCCAGGGGAGGGCAGATACGCAGTATTTT.

This clone was picked up a small number of times. This chain joins TRBV28 and TRBJ1-2; TRBD1 matches at 10 bases. The germline gives CDR1 MDHEN, CDR2 SYDVKM. The J segment lost 5 bases and the V segment lost 6 bases, leaving 6 bases of the junction unmatched. CDR3 length equals 14 residues. CDR3 nucleotide sequence: TGTGCCAGCAGCCGACAGGGGGCGCGTTATGGCTACACCTTC. Residues: CASSRQGARYGYTF.

This chain uses TRBV10-3 with TRBJ1-3; D perhaps matches TRBD1 (5 bases). There are 15 residues in the CDR3. V lost 4 bases to trimming and J lost 6 bases, with 16 bases between them. Germline CDR1 reads ENHRY; CDR2 reads SYGVKD. The CDR3: CAISAGPGLSNTIYF. Here the CDR3 DNA reads TGTGCCATCAGTGCGGGCCCGGGACTCTCAAACACCATATATTTT.

J is TRBJ2-1 and V is TRBV7-2, with 7 bases matching TRBD2. The V gene end was trimmed by 3 bases and the J gene end by 5 bases; junction bases not matched to a gene: 10. Germline V gene sequence: CDR1 SGHTA, CDR2 FQGNSA. The CDR3 has 16 amino acids. DNA for the CDR3: TGTGCCAGCAGCTTGCCCCTTTGGGGGGGTAACAATGAGCAGTTCTTC. Amino acid sequence: CASSLPLWGGNNEQFF.

CDR3 sequence (DNA): TGTGCCAGCAGCTTAGAAGGGGGTGCCGGAAACACCATATATTTT. This sequence encodes CASSLEGGAGNTIYF. The J gene is TRBJ1-3, the V gene TRBV7-2; D might be TRBD1 (6 bases). The CDR3 runs 15 residues. V lost 1 base and J 4 bases, leaving 11 bases between the germline ends. Germline-derived CDR1 and CDR2 are SGHTA and FQGNSA.

The rearrangement uses TRBV11-3 and TRBJ1-6, with D perhaps matching TRBD1 (6 bases). Trimming removed 6 bases at V and 6 bases at J, with 9 bases between. The germline V gene encodes CDR1 SGHNT and CDR2 YENEEA. The CDR3 spans 13 residues. The CDR3 reads CASSYRVNSPLHF. Here the CDR3 DNA reads TGTGCCAGCAGTTACAGGGTTAATTCACCCCTCCACTTT. The whole variable domain, filled in from reference TRBV11-3 and TRBJ1-6, reads EAGVVQSPRYKIIEKKQPVAFWCNPISGHNTLYWYLQNLGQGPELLIRYENEEAVDDSQLPKDRFSAERLKGVDSTLKIQPAELGDSAVYLCASSYRVNSPLHFGNGTRLTVT.

The chain recombines TRBV11-2 with TRBJ2-1; a weak D match, TRBD2 (7 bases). This CDR3 has 14 residues. CDR1 is SGHAT, CDR2 FQNNGV, per germline. V was cut by 5 bases and J by 8 bases, with 16 bases left in between. The CDR3 DNA reads as TGTGCCAGCAGCCGTTGGGGGGGCCCGGATGAGCAGTTCTTC. As protein: CASSRWGGPDEQFF.

The CDR3 DNA follows: TGTGCCAGTAGTATCGTCCCATCGACAGGGCTCCACGAGCAGTACTTC. Translating it yields CASSIVPSTGLHEQYF. The genes are TRBV19 and TRBJ2-7, with 7 bases fitting TRBD1. V lost 3 bases to trimming and J lost 5 bases; unmatched junction nucleotides: 13. CDR1 is LNHDA and CDR2 is SQIVND in the germline V gene (reference sequence). The CDR3 is made up of 16 amino acids.

The rearrangement links TRBV7-2 to TRBJ1-5; D is unclear. CDR1 and CDR2 from the germline V gene are SGHTA and FQGNSA. CDR3 length: 13 residues. Trimming pared 5 bases from V and 4 bases from J, leaving 9 bases between. The CDR3 sequence is CASSPGRNQPQHF. Written as DNA, the CDR3 is TGTGCCAGCAGCCCGGGTCGTAATCAGCCCCAGCATTTT.

The chain uses TRBV10-3 and TRBJ1-5; D possibly corresponds to TRBD1 (5 bases). Germline CDR1 ENHRY, CDR2 SYGVKD. This CDR3 spans 16 amino acids. Trimming removed 0 bases at V and 9 bases at J, with 18 bases between. The CDR3 reads CAISESAGQVLRPQHF. CDR3 DNA sequence: TGTGCCATCAGTGAGTCGGCCGGACAAGTCCTGAGGCCCCAGCATTTT.

This clone has just a few counts. V gene TRBV18 combines with J gene TRBJ2-1, with 7 bases aligning to TRBD2. Germline V CDR1 and CDR2: KGHSH, LQKENI. The CDR3 runs to 17 residues. Losses at the gene ends were 0 bases for V and 2 bases for J; bases not matched to a gene: 7. The CDR3 here is CASSPPGGGTTYNEQFF. The DNA of the CDR3 is TGTGCCAGCTCACCACCGGGGGGGGGTACCACCTACAATGAGCAGTTCTTC.

The rearrangement links TRBV12-5 to TRBJ1-6; 10 nucleotides align to TRBD1. Germline V gene lookup returns CDR1 LGHNT and CDR2 FRNRAP. The CDR3 contains 15 residues. Germline trimming cut 2 bases from V and 9 bases from J; bases unmatched to any gene: 4. CDR3 in amino acids: CASGLRDRGGSPLHF. The CDR3 region has the DNA TGTGCTAGTGGTTTGAGGGACAGGGGAGGTTCACCCCTCCACTTT.

This clone was picked up one time. The chain recombines TRBV24-1 with TRBJ2-7, with 9 bases aligning to TRBD1. Trimming removed 4 bases from V and 3 bases from J; junction bases left unmatched: 9. From germline, CDR1 is KGHDR and CDR2 SFDVKD. The length of the CDR3 is 16 residues. The CDR3 region has the DNA TGTGCCACCAGTGACACCGGGACAGGGAATAGCTACGAGCAGTACTTC. Amino acid sequence: CATSDTGTGNSYEQYF.

This sequence joins TRBV24-1 and TRBJ2-7; TRBD2 might be the D (6 bases). The CDR3 length is 13 residues. The germline CDR1 and CDR2 sequences are KGHDR and SFDVKD. V was pared by 9 bases and J by 6 bases, with 17 bases between. The DNA of the CDR3 is TGTGCCACCGCGGCGGGAATAGGGGCCGAGCAGTACTTC. As protein: CATAAGIGAEQYF.